This T cell receptor beta chain was recovered during a study of blood T cell repertoires in COVID-19. Trimming removed 3 bases from V and 3 bases from J; junction bases left unmatched: 6. In germline, CDR1 is GTSNPN, CDR2 SVGIG (reference sequence). The CDR3 sequence is 15 residues long. Sequencing was performed with immunoSEQ multiplex PCR; in TCRdb, only in-frame clones are kept and a portion is missing. The table has some 100,000 clones, 65% to 90% seen once. The receptor was isolated from a woman between 45 and 60 years old who had recovered from COVID-19. The chain employs TRBV30 and TRBJ1-4; TRBD1 aligns across 8 bases. Material: PBMCs or T cells enriched from blood (not recorded which). The CDR3 loop is CAWSDNRGANEKLFF. The CDR3 region has the DNA TGTGCCTGGAGCGATAACAGGGGGGCTAATGAAAAACTGTTTTTT.